The 9 T cell receptor beta chains reported below all come from one sample, sequenced in a study of blood T cell repertoires in COVID-19. Libraries were prepared by immunoSEQ multiplex PCR; TCRdb keeps only in-frame clonotypes and omits some of them. Of roughly 300,000 clones in the sample, 83% were seen once. Sample: peripheral blood. The source is a woman aged 50 to 60 who had recovered from COVID-19.

This clone was counted once. The chain is built from TRBV3-1 (or the pseudogene TRBV3-2) and TRBJ2-7, with 10 bases identical to TRBD2. V lost 5 bases, J lost 4 bases, and 5 bases stayed unmatched. Germline CDR1 is LGHDT and CDR2 is YNNKEL (reference sequence). The CDR3 is 14 amino acids. CDR3 loop: CASSNSGGPYEQYF. CDR3 nucleotides: TGTGCCAGCAGCAATAGCGGGGGGCCTTACGAGCAGTACTTC.

A note on this clone: This same CDR3 is encoded by further DNA sequences in the sample. The chain recombines TRBV6-2 or TRBV6-3 with TRBJ2-1; maybe TRBD1 (6 bases). Germline CDR1 and CDR2: MNHEY and SVGEGT. Trimming pared 4 bases from V and 7 bases from J, leaving 8 bases between. The CDR3 has 12 residues. The CDR3 region has the DNA TGTGCCAGCAGTTCACAGGGTAATGAGCAGTTCTTC. The encoded protein is CASSSQGNEQFF.

The chain joins TRBV2 to TRBJ1-6, with 7 nucleotides matching TRBD1. The CDR3 has 15 amino acids. Trimming cost V 5 bases and J 5 bases; bases outside gene matches: 6. Germline V lookup: CDR1 SNHLY, CDR2 FYNNEI. The CDR3 DNA reads TGTGCCAGCAGTTCCCGGGACAGCCATAATTCACCCCTCCACTTT. It encodes CASSSRDSHNSPLHF.

The rearrangement joins TRBV5-5 to TRBJ1-1; TRBD1 might be the D (6 bases). The V end was cut by 3 bases, the J end by 6 bases, with 24 bases between. Germline CDR1 SGHKS, CDR2 YYEKEE (reference sequence). There are 17 residues in the CDR3. The CDR3 here is CASSSLQGMLLGAEAFF. The CDR3 DNA sequence: TGTGCCAGCAGCTCCCTACAGGGCATGCTCCTAGGAGCTGAAGCTTTCTTT.

In DNA, the CDR3 is TGTGCCAGCAGCAGGGGGCTGGGGAACTATGGCTACACCTTC. This encodes CASSRGLGNYGYTF. This chain uses TRBV3-1 (or the pseudogene TRBV3-2) with TRBJ1-2, with TRBD1 matching over 7 bases. J gave up 2 bases and V 5 bases, and 5 bases lay outside the gene matches. From germline, CDR1 is LGHDT and CDR2 YNNKEL (reference sequence). The CDR3 spans 14 residues.

The chain links TRBV12-1 to TRBJ2-2; the D call of TRBD2 is as the table states it, not checked on the DNA. TRBV12-1 is a pseudogene locus. The CDR3 length is 18 residues. The CDR3 here is CASSFAGTSGKNTGELFF. The DNA of the CDR3 is TGTGCCAGCAGCTTCGCCGGGACTAGCGGAAAAAACACCGGGGAGCTGTTTTTT.

The chain couples TRBV29-1 to TRBJ1-1; weak D call: TRBD1 (5 bases). This CDR3 spans 11 amino acids. The germline V and J ends were trimmed by 7 bases and 4 bases, with 10 bases remaining between them. Germline V gene data show CDR1 as SQVTM and CDR2 as ANQGSEA. CDR3 sequence (DNA): TGCAGCGGGGGAGGGGTCACTGAAGCTTTCTTT. Its translation is CSGGGVTEAFF.

This clone was observed once. J is TRBJ2-7 and V is TRBV7-9; 7 positions agree with TRBD1. J gave up 1 base and V 6 bases, and 12 bases lay outside the gene matches. The length of the CDR3 is 16 residues. Per germline, CDR1 SEHNR and CDR2 FQNEAQ (reference sequence). The CDR3 region is CASRKTRDRKSYEQYF. The CDR3 coding sequence is TGTGCCAGCAGAAAAACCCGGGACAGAAAGTCCTACGAGCAGTACTTC.

V is TRBV7-8 and J is TRBJ1-4, with D possibly TRBD1 on 6 matching bases. CDR1 SGHVS and CDR2 FQNEAQ come from the germline V gene. V was cut by 5 bases and J by 5 bases, with 21 bases left in between. The CDR3 has 17 amino acids. The CDR3 protein is CASSPIVGGSENEKLFF. The CDR3 DNA is TGTGCCAGCAGCCCCATAGTAGGGGGTAGCGAGAATGAAAAACTGTTTTTT.